The next 19 T cell receptor beta chains were all read from a single sample in a study of T cell repertoires in cytomegalovirus infection. Using its own MiXCR run on the reads, TCRdb lists one record per CDR3 protein. The sample holds 400,000 or so distinct CDR3 sequences, approximately 31% seen once. Sequencing was carried out using PBMCs. These receptors were collected from a human donor in good health (CMV status not recorded). Some clones in this sample may be carry-over from other donors' samples.

In its sample, this clonotype was seen a few times. The chain couples TRBV28 to TRBJ2-5; weak D call: TRBD1 (5 bases). Germline V lookup: CDR1 MDHEN, CDR2 SYDVKM. The CDR3 consists of 16 residues. Trimming cost V 3 bases and J 5 bases, with 19 bases left between them. This CDR3 reads CASSFSRTLPEETQYF. The DNA for the CDR3 is TGTGCCAGCAGTTTCTCACGGACACTCCCGGAGGAGACCCAGTACTTC.

V and J are TRBV25-1 and TRBJ2-7; tentatively, D is TRBD2 (7 bases). V dropped 1 base and J dropped 6 bases, with 16 bases sitting between them. The CDR3 has 15 residues. CDR1 is MGHDK and CDR2 is SYGVNS in the germline V gene. The CDR3 reads CASSEWEGERAEQYF. DNA for the CDR3: TGTGCCAGCAGTGAATGGGAGGGGGAAAGGGCCGAGCAGTACTTC.

The chain couples TRBV7-6 to TRBJ2-5; TRBD1 aligns across 12 bases. CDR1 SGHVS and CDR2 FNYEAQ come from the germline V gene. Trimming at V came to 0 bases and at J to 5 bases, leaving 7 bases not matched to a gene. The CDR3 totals 17 residues. CDR3 protein: CASSLATGTGGFETQYF. The CDR3 nucleotides are TGTGCCAGCAGCTTAGCAACCGGGACAGGGGGCTTCGAGACCCAGTACTTC.

This sequence joins TRBV20-1 and TRBJ1-5; 7 nucleotides align to TRBD1. With V trimmed by 4 bases and J by 3 bases, 6 bases remained unmatched. Germline assignment: CDR1 DFQATT and CDR2 SNEGSKA (reference sequence). The CDR3 is made up of 14 amino acids. CDR3 protein: CSATDRLFNQPQHF. The CDR3 DNA follows: TGCAGTGCTACGGACAGGCTCTTCAATCAGCCCCAGCATTTT.

This clonotype was counted only a few times. The CDR3 sequence: CASSQAQGGGQPQHF. The CDR3 DNA is TGCGCCAGCAGCCAAGCACAGGGGGGTGGACAGCCCCAGCATTTT. The chain employs TRBV4-3 and TRBJ1-5; TRBD1 agrees at 8 bases. CDR3 length: 15 residues. The junction had 6 bases not matched to a gene; V was cut back by 1 base and J by 7 bases. Germline V gene sequence: CDR1 LGHNA, CDR2 YSLEER.

This clonotype was found many times. This chain joins TRBV28 and TRBJ1-2; 10 bases align to TRBD1. Trimming removed 2 bases from V and 2 bases from J; junction bases left unmatched: 8. CDR1 and CDR2 from the germline V gene are MDHEN and SYDVKM. The CDR3 sequence is 17 residues long. CDR3 loop: CASSLTSPGQGNYGYTF. The CDR3 DNA is TGTGCCAGCAGTTTAACAAGCCCGGGACAGGGGAACTATGGCTACACCTTC.

V and J are TRBV4-1 and TRBJ2-7; 9 bases are shared with TRBD1. The junction had 6 bases not matched to a gene; V was cut back by 3 bases and J by 3 bases. From germline, CDR1 is MGHRA and CDR2 YSYEKL. This CDR3 has 15 residues. In DNA, the CDR3 is TGCGCCAGCAGCCACCTGGACAGGGGAGGCTACGAGCAGTACTTC. Translated: CASSHLDRGGYEQYF.

Comment on this clonotype: A much larger clone differs from this one at a single base, so this may be a read error. This chain joins TRBV7-9 and TRBJ2-1; TRBD1 matches at 7 bases. CDR1 SEHNR and CDR2 FQNEAQ come from the germline V gene (reference sequence). The junction had 18 bases not matched to a gene; V was cut back by 5 bases and J by 8 bases. This CDR3 is built from 17 residues. The DNA for the CDR3 is TGTGCCAGCAGCCTAACCGAGACAGGGTACAGATCCGATGAGCAGTTCTTC. Its translation: CASSLTETGYRSDEQFF.

This clonotype was counted only a few times. The chain carries TRBV24-1 and TRBJ2-1, with a weak D call TRBD1 (5 bases). There are 15 residues in the CDR3. Germline assignment: CDR1 KGHDR and CDR2 SFDVKD. Trimming stripped 1 base from V and 8 bases from J, with 14 bases between. The CDR3 sequence is CATSDFKQGQHEQFF. The CDR3 nucleotides are TGTGCCACCAGTGATTTTAAGCAGGGTCAGCATGAGCAGTTCTTC.

This clonotype was recorded a few times. This rearrangement joins TRBV12-3 or TRBV12-4 to TRBJ1-3; D is ambiguous. The CDR3 spans 13 residues. Deletions cut 7 bases from V and 4 bases from J, with 11 bases between. The CDR3 nucleotides are TGTGCCAGCAACGGGGAGAGCGGAAACACCATATATTTT. Its translation: CASNGESGNTIYF.

The CDR3 is CASSSLRGGGFNTEAFF. The CDR3 DNA sequence: TGTGCCAGCAGTTCCCTCCGGGGTGGGGGTTTCAACACTGAAGCTTTCTTT. V usage is TRBV28 and J usage is TRBJ1-1, with D possibly being TRBD1 (5 bases). From germline, CDR1 is MDHEN and CDR2 SYDVKM. Trimming cost V 4 bases and J 2 bases, with 20 bases left between them. The CDR3 length is 17 residues.

This clonotype was counted a few times. CDR3 in DNA: TGCAGTGTAGGACAGGGCCAAGAGACCCAGTACTTC. Protein: CSVGQGQETQYF. This rearrangement joins TRBV20-1 to TRBJ2-5; the match to TRBD1 covers 8 bases. The CDR3 sequence is 12 residues long. V lost 7 bases and J lost 1; bases outside the gene matches: 2. Germline V gene lookup returns CDR1 DFQATT and CDR2 SNEGSKA (reference sequence).

This clonotype was seen a few times. This chain links TRBV5-1 with TRBJ2-3, with 8 positions matching TRBD2. The ends lost 4 bases at V and 6 bases at J; junction bases unmatched: 16. The CDR3 is made up of 17 amino acids. Germline V gene data show CDR1 as SGHRS and CDR2 as YFSETQ. CDR3 protein: CASSLGGSGGRLDTQYF. CDR3 coding DNA: TGCGCCAGCAGCCTCGGGGGCAGCGGGGGACGATTGGATACGCAGTATTTT. Filled out from reference TRBV5-1 and TRBJ2-3, the complete variable domain reads KAGVTQTPRYLIKTRGQQVTLSCSPISGHRSVSWYQQTPGQGLQFLFEYFSETQRNKGNFPGRFSGRQFSNSRSEMNVSTLELGDSALYLCASSLGGSGGRLDTQYFGPGTRLTVL.

This clonotype was detected a few times. The chain uses TRBV7-6 and TRBJ2-3, with D perhaps TRBD1 (6 bases). Deletions cut 5 bases from V and 3 bases from J, with 18 bases between. This CDR3 has 16 amino acids. From germline, CDR1 is SGHVS and CDR2 FNYEAQ. The CDR3 loop is CASSARQDLVTDTQYF. In DNA, the CDR3 is TGTGCCAGCAGCGCAAGACAGGATTTGGTGACAGATACGCAGTATTTT.

J is TRBJ1-4 and V is TRBV20-1; no clear D. From germline, CDR1 is DFQATT and CDR2 SNEGSKA (reference sequence). The CDR3 has 15 amino acids. V was shortened by 0 bases and J by 4 bases, with 12 bases between the two germline ends. The CDR3 nucleotides read TGCAGTGCTAGAGATGGGCCTTCCTATAATGAAAAACTGTTTTTT. The encoded protein is CSARDGPSYNEKLFF.

This clonotype was seen many times. The gene calls are TRBV7-2 and TRBJ1-1, with D unresolved. Germline-derived CDR1 and CDR2 are SGHTA and FQGNSA. V lost 5 bases and J lost 1, with 14 bases in between. The CDR3 has 15 residues. The CDR3 protein is CASSMQRGGNTEAFF. For the CDR3, the DNA is TGTGCCAGCAGCATGCAACGGGGAGGGAACACTGAAGCTTTCTTT.

This clonotype was recorded a few times. V and J are TRBV6-5 and TRBJ1-5, with D possibly matching TRBD1 (5 bases). V dropped 0 bases and J dropped 1 base, with 16 bases sitting between them. The CDR3 spans 18 residues. CDR1 is MNHEY and CDR2 is SVGAGI in the germline V gene. The CDR3 protein is CASSYSLPRGSSNQPQHF. CDR3 nucleotides: TGTGCCAGCAGTTACTCACTACCCCGGGGCTCCAGCAATCAGCCCCAGCATTTT.

In its sample, this clonotype was seen a few times. This sequence joins TRBV6-5 and TRBJ2-5; D gene unclear. Per germline, CDR1 MNHEY and CDR2 SVGAGI. Trimming pared 7 bases from V and 2 bases from J, leaving 11 bases between. This CDR3 contains 13 residues. The CDR3 sequence: CASTLTGQETQYF. In nucleotides, the CDR3 is TGTGCCAGCACTTTGACCGGGCAAGAGACCCAGTACTTC.

The J gene is TRBJ1-2, the V gene TRBV20-1; D not resolved. This CDR3 contains 13 residues. V was shortened by 0 bases and J by 2 bases, with 7 bases between the two germline ends. The germline gives CDR1 DFQATT, CDR2 SNEGSKA (reference sequence). DNA for the CDR3: TGCAGTGCTAGAGATACGGAAAACTATGGCTACACCTTC. Translating it yields CSARDTENYGYTF.